One sample yielded the 2 T cell receptor beta chains listed below, sequenced in a study of blood T cell repertoires in COVID-19. The method was immunoSEQ multiplex PCR; TCRdb's version includes in-frame clones alone and lacks a portion of them. Of around 300,000 clones listed, approximately 83% were seen once; the top ten hold about an eighth. Sequenced material: peripheral blood. These receptors were taken from a human donor in a cohort sampled during active COVID-19.

The chain combines TRBV6-5 with TRBJ2-7; D perhaps matches TRBD1 (6 bases). V lost 8 bases to trimming and J lost 6 bases, with 17 bases between them. The CDR3 contains 13 residues. The germline CDR1 and CDR2 sequences are MNHEY and SVGAGI. The CDR3 reads CASGSGDRSEQYF. The DNA for the CDR3 is TGTGCCAGCGGGTCAGGTGACAGGTCCGAGCAGTACTTC.

The gene calls are TRBV5-6 and TRBJ2-5; D not certain. Trimming removed 1 base at V and 5 bases at J, with 12 bases between. The CDR3 totals 14 residues. The germline CDR1 and CDR2 sequences are SGHDT and YYEEEE. This chain's CDR3 is CASSLRQVGETQYF. The CDR3 nucleotides read TGTGCCAGCAGCTTGAGGCAGGTCGGTGAGACCCAGTACTTC.